This entry concerns a single TCR beta chain. Generated by immunoSEQ multiplex PCR, the TCRdb table keeps only in-frame clones and is missing some. The sample holds about 81,000 clones, approximately 82% seen once. The data derive from a study of blood T cell repertoires in COVID-19. The sequencing sample was made of peripheral blood. The receptor comes from a human donor in a cohort sampled during active COVID-19.

CDR3 residues: CASMQQGDTEAFF. Here the CDR3 DNA reads TGTGCCAGCATGCAACAGGGGGACACTGAAGCTTTCTTT. The chain recombines TRBV7-8 with TRBJ1-1, with 8 bases aligning to TRBD1. The CDR3 covers 13 residues. Germline CDR1 and CDR2: SGHVS and FQNEAQ. The V segment lost 7 bases and the J segment 3 bases; nucleotides outside the gene matches: 4.